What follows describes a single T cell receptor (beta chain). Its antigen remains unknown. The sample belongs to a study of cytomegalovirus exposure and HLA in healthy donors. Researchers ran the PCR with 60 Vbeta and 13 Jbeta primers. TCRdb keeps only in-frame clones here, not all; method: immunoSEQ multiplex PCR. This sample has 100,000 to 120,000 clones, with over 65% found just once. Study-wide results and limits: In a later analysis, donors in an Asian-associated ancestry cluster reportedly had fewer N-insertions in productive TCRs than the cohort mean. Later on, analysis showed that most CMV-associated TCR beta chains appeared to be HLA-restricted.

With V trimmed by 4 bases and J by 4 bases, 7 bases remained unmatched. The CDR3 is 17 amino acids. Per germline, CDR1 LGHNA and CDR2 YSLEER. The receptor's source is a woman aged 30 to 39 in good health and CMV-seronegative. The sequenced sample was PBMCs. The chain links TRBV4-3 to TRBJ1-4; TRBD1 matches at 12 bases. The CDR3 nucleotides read TGCGCCAGCAGCCGGGGGACAGGGGGCCTCCTTAATGAAAAACTGTTTTTT. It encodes CASSRGTGGLLNEKLFF.